What follows are 14 T cell receptor beta chains derived from one specimen sequenced in a study of blood T cells in healthy people across ages. Primers used in a second PCR of about 7 to 12 cycles were a sample-barcoded 5' primer and a J-beta primer mix. TCRdb passed the 5' RACE reads through MiXCR, listing each CDR3 protein once. The sample lists some 290,000 distinct CDR3 sequences, roughly 27% occurring once. The sample taken for sequencing was blood. These receptors were collected from a woman in her 70s in good health.

The V and J genes are TRBV10-1 and TRBJ2-2; no clear D gene. CDR3 length: 13 amino acids. The germline V gene has CDR1 WNHNN and CDR2 SYGVQD (reference sequence). V was trimmed by 3 bases and J by 5 bases, leaving 7 bases between them. The CDR3 region is CASSEAMTGELFF. The DNA of the CDR3 is TGCGCCAGCAGTGAAGCTATGACCGGGGAGCTGTTTTTT.

J is TRBJ2-7 and V is TRBV20-1; 13 bases agree with TRBD2. Looked up from germline, CDR1 is DFQATT and CDR2 is SNEGSKA (reference sequence). J lost 4 bases, V lost 5 bases, and 11 bases had no gene match. CDR3 length: 16 residues. DNA of the CDR3: TGCAGTGCTGAAATACCCGGACTAGCGGGAGTGTACGAGCAGTACTTC. This translates into CSAEIPGLAGVYEQYF.

This clonotype showed up just a few times. This sequence joins TRBV7-2 and TRBJ2-1; D not resolved. Germline values: CDR1 SGHTA, CDR2 FQGNSA. The CDR3 runs to 15 residues. V was cut by 5 bases and J by 0 bases, with 11 bases left in between. CDR3 region: CASSPDASSYNEQFF. CDR3 in DNA: TGTGCCAGCAGCCCCGACGCTAGCTCCTACAATGAGCAGTTCTTC.

Concerning this clonotype: A much larger clone sits a single nucleotide away, making a read error possible. In this CDR3 the conserved last residue, phenylalanine or tryptophan, is missing, so a read error is likely. The chain has TRBV5-5 and TRBJ2-5, with TRBD2 identical over 11 bases. The CDR3 contains 12 residues. V trimming: 9 bases; J trimming: 3 bases; junction bases outside the gene matches: 1. Germline loops: CDR1 SGHKS, CDR2 YYEKEE (reference sequence). The CDR3 sequence: CATGLAEETQYS. In DNA, the CDR3 is TGTGCCACGGGACTAGCGGAAGAGACCCAGTACTCC.

This chain links TRBV24-1 with TRBJ2-7, with TRBD1 matching over 10 bases. The germline V gene encodes CDR1 KGHDR and CDR2 SFDVKD. CDR3 length: 14 residues. The V segment lost 4 bases and the J segment 7 bases; nucleotides outside the gene matches: 6. The DNA for the CDR3 is TGTGCCACCAGTGACAGGACAGGGGGTCGGGAGCAGTACTTC. It is translated as CATSDRTGGREQYF.

This chain connects TRBV2 to TRBJ2-4; D could derive from TRBD1 or TRBD2 (5 bases each). Germline-derived CDR1 and CDR2 are SNHLY and FYNNEI. The V end lost 3 bases, the J end lost 12 bases, and 9 bases lay between the germline ends. The CDR3 totals 11 residues. The CDR3: CASSEVGPQYF. The CDR3 DNA reads as TGTGCCAGCAGTGAGGTGGGACCTCAGTACTTC. The variable domain in full, completed from reference TRBV2 and TRBJ2-4, reads EPEVTQTPSHQVTQMGQEVILRCVPISNHLYFYWYRQILGQKVEFLVSFYNNEISEKSEIFDDQFSVERPDGSNFTLKIRSTKLEDSAMYFCASSEVGPQYFGAGTRLSVL.

This clonotype was recorded a few times. CDR3: CASSYVAAGSTNEKLFF. CDR3 DNA sequence: TGTGCCAGCAGTTACGTAGCGGCAGGCTCAACTAATGAAAAACTGTTTTTT. This chain connects TRBV6-7 to TRBJ1-4; the D is unclear. TRBV6-7 is reported as an ORF; its role is uncertain. There are 17 residues in the CDR3. V lost 2 bases and J lost 0, with 13 bases in between.

This clonotype showed up just a few times. This sequence joins TRBV13 and TRBJ2-2; 8 bases fit TRBD1. Germline V gene sequence: CDR1 PRHDT, CDR2 FYEKMQ (reference sequence). V shed 5 bases and J 1 base; nucleotides not matched to a gene: 9. CDR3 length: 17 residues. This chain's CDR3 is CASSRTRDRRNTGELFF. The CDR3 DNA follows: TGTGCCAGCAGCCGAACACGGGACAGGCGGAACACCGGGGAGCTGTTTTTT.

This CDR3 is CASSFLANTGELFF. CDR3 coding DNA: TGTGCCAGCAGCTTCCTAGCGAACACCGGGGAGCTGTTTTTT. The chain links TRBV7-8 to TRBJ2-2; no definite D call. Germline CDR1 SGHVS, CDR2 FQNEAQ. This CDR3 spans 14 amino acids. Trimming took off 3 bases at V and 0 bases at J, with 5 bases between the two ends.

V gene TRBV20-1 combines with J gene TRBJ2-3; no clear D. CDR1 and CDR2 from the germline V gene are DFQATT and SNEGSKA (reference sequence). The CDR3 has 12 amino acids. Trimming shortened V by 1 base and J by 2 bases, and 4 bases separated the two germline ends. CDR3 amino acids: CSARADTDTQYF. The CDR3 DNA reads TGCAGTGCTAGAGCCGACACAGATACGCAGTATTTT.

This clonotype was seen a few times. The chain is built from TRBV27 and TRBJ1-1; D uncertain. V was clipped by 2 bases and J by 2 bases, with 15 bases between them. Germline CDR1 and CDR2: MNHEY and SMNVEV (reference sequence). The CDR3 loop spans 16 amino acids. CDR3 coding DNA: TGTGCCAGCAGTTTAGAGGCGCCCAACAGAAACACTGAAGCTTTCTTT. It is translated as CASSLEAPNRNTEAFF.

This clonotype was counted a few times. V and J are TRBV29-1 and TRBJ2-3, with 14 bases identical to TRBD2. Germline V lookup: CDR1 SQVTM, CDR2 ANQGSEA. The CDR3 length is 15 residues. In DNA form, the CDR3 reads TGCAGTTCCGGTGGTAGGACTAGCGGGAGGGATACGCAGTATTTT. It is translated as CSSGGRTSGRDTQYF.

This clonotype was seen only a few times. The rearrangement joins TRBV12-3 or TRBV12-4 to TRBJ2-7; D may be TRBD2 (5 bases). The length of the CDR3 is 16 residues. V lost 3 bases and J lost 7, with 22 bases in between. CDR3: CASSFHPNGLSVEQYF. Written as DNA, the CDR3 is TGTGCCAGCAGTTTCCACCCCAACGGACTTTCCGTGGAGCAGTACTTC.

The chain joins TRBV28 to TRBJ2-4, with D unclear. Per germline, CDR1 MDHEN and CDR2 SYDVKM. Trimming shortened V by 4 bases and J by 0 bases, and 10 bases separated the two germline ends. The CDR3 contains 15 residues. The chain's CDR3 is CASSSQSLAKNIQYF. The DNA for the CDR3 is TGTGCCAGCAGTTCACAGTCACTAGCCAAAAACATTCAGTACTTC.